This TCR beta chain originates from a study of blood T cells in healthy people across ages. Study information: Template switching recovered approximately one barcoded beta molecule for every two T cells.

A second roughly 6 to 12 cycle PCR used barcoded and J-beta primers. One entry per CDR3 protein, called by TCRdb with MiXCR from the 5' RACE reads. Found here are 1.8 million or so distinct CDR3 sequences, around 42% of them singletons; the top ten hold more than 20%. Findings and caveats of the study: PBMCs went unsorted, and a conclusive naive versus antigen-experienced comparison was therefore prevented.

As concerns this clonotype: The antigen is unknown.

Germline CDR1 reads SNHLY; CDR2 reads FYNNEI. Trimming took off 8 bases at V and 3 bases at J, with 8 bases between the two ends. The CDR3 spans 13 residues. The sequenced material came from blood. The chain joins TRBV2 to TRBJ2-6; the D is unclear. This TCR was sampled from a human donor in good health. The CDR3 nucleotides are TGTGCCAGCGATGTCGGTGGGGCCAACGTCCTGACTTTC. Amino acids: CASDVGGANVLTF.